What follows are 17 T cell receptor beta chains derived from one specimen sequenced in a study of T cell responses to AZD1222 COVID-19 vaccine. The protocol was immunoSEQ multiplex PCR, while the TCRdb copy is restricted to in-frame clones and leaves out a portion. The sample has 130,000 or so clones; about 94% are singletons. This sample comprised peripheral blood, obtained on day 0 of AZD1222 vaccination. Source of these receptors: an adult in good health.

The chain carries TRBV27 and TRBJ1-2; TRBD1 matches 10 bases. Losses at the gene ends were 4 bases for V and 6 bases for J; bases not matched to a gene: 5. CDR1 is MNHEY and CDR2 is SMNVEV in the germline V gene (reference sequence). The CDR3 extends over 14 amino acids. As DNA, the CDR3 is TGTGCCAGCAGTTCGACAGGGGGCCCCCATGGCTACACCTTC. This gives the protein CASSSTGGPHGYTF.

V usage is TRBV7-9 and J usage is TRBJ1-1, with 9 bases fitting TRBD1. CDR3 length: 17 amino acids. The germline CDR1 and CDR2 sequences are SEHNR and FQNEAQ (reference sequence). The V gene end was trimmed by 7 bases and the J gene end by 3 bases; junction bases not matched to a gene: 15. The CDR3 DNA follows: TGTGCCAGCAAACCAGGGTGGGACAGGGAGTTTGACACTGAAGCTTTCTTT. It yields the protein CASKPGWDREFDTEAFF. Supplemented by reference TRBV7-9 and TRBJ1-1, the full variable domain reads DTGVSQNPRHKITKRGQNVTFRCDPISEHNRLYWYRQTLGQGPEFLTYFQNEAQLEKSRLLSDRFSAERPKGSFSTLEIQRTEQGDSAMYLCASKPGWDREFDTEAFFGQGTRLTVV.

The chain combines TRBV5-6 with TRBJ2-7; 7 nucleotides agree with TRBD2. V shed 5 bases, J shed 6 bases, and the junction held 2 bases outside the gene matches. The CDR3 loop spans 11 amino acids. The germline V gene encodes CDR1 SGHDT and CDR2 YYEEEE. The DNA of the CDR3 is TGTGCCAGCAGGTCGGGGGGCGAGCAGTACTTC. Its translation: CASRSGGEQYF.

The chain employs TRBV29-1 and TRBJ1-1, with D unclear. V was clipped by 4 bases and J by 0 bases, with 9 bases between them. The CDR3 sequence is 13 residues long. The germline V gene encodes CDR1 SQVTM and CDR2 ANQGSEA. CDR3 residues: CSVGRVLNTEAFF. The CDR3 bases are TGCAGCGTTGGGCGGGTCTTGAACACTGAAGCTTTCTTT.

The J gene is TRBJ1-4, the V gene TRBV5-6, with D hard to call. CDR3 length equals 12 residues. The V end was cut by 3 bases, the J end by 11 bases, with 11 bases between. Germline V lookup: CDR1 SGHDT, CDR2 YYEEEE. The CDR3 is CASSSSGGKLFF. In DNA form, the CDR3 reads TGTGCCAGCAGCTCGAGCGGAGGGAAACTGTTTTTT.

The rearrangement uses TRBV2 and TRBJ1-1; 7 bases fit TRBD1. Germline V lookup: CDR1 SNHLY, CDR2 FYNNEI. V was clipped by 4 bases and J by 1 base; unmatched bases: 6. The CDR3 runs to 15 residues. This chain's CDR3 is CASSVTGDGNTEAFF. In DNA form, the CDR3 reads TGTGCCAGCAGTGTCACAGGGGATGGGAACACTGAAGCTTTCTTT. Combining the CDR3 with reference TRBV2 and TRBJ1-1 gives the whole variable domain EPEVTQTPSHQVTQMGQEVILRCVPISNHLYFYWYRQILGQKVEFLVSFYNNEISEKSEIFDDQFSVERPDGSNFTLKIRSTKLEDSAMYFCASSVTGDGNTEAFFGQGTRLTVV.

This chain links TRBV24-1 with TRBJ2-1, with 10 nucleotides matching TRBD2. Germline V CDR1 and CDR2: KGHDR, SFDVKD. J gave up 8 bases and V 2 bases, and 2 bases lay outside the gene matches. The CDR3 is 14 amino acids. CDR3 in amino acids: CATSDSGLADEQFF. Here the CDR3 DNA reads TGTGCCACCAGTGATTCAGGACTAGCGGATGAGCAGTTCTTC.

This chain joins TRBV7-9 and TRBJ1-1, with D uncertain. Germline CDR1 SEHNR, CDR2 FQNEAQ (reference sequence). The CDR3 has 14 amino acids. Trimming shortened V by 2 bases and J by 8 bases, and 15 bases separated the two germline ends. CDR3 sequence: CASSLLPQLGEAFF. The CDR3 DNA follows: TGTGCCAGCAGCTTACTCCCACAGCTTGGGGAAGCTTTCTTT.

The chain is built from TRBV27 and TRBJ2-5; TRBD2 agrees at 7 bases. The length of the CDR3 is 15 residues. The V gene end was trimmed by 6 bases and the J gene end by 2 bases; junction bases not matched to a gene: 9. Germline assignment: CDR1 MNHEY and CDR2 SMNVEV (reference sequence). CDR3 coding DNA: TGTGCCAGCAGGGTTAGCGGGTATATGCAAGAGACCCAGTACTTC. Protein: CASRVSGYMQETQYF.

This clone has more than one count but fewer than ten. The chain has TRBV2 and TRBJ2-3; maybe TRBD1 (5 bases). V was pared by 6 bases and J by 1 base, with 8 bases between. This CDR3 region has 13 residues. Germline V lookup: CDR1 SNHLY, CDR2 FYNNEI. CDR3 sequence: CASRGQGTDTQYF. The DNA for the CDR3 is TGTGCCAGCAGGGGGCAAGGCACAGATACGCAGTATTTT.

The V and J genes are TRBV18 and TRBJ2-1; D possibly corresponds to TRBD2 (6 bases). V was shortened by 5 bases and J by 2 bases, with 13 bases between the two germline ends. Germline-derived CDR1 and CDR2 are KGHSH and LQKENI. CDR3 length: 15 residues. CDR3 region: CASSTGTAAYNEQFF. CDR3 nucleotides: TGTGCCAGCTCAACCGGGACTGCAGCCTACAATGAGCAGTTCTTC.

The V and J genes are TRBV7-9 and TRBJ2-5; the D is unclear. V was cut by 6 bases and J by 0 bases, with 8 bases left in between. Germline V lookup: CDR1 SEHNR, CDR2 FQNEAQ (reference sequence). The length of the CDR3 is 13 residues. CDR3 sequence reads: CASRPQYQETQYF. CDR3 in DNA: TGTGCCAGCAGGCCACAGTACCAAGAGACCCAGTACTTC.

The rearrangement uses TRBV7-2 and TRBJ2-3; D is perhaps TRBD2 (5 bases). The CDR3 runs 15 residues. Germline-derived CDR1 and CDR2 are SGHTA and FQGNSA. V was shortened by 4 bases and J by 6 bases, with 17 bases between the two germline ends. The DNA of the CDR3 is TGTGCCAGCAGCTCCCCTGGCTTTAGCGTTGATACGCAGTATTTT. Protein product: CASSSPGFSVDTQYF.

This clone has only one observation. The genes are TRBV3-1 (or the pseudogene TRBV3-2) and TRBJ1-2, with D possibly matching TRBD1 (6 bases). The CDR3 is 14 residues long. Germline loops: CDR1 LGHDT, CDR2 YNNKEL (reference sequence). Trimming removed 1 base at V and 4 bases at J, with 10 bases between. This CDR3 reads CASSQAQGTYGYTF. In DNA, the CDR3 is TGTGCCAGCAGCCAAGCACAGGGAACCTATGGCTACACCTTC.

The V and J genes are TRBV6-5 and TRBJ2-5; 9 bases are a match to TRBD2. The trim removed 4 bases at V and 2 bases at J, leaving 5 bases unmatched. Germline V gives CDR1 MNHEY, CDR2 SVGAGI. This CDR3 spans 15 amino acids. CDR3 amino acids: CASSSPGLAQETQYF. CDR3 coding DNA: TGTGCCAGCAGTTCACCGGGACTAGCTCAAGAGACCCAGTACTTC.

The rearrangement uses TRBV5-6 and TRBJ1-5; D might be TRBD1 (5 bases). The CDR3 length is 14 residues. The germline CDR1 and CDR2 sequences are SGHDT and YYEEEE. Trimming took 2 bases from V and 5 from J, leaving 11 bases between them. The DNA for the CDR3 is TGTGCCAGCAGCTTCAAGGGGAGACATCAGCCCCAGCATTTT. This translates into CASSFKGRHQPQHF.

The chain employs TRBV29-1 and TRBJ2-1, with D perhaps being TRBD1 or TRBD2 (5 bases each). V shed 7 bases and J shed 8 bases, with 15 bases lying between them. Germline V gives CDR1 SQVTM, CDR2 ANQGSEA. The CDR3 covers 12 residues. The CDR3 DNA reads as TGCAGCGCTCGGGACGTTTGGGATGAGCAGTTCTTC. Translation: CSARDVWDEQFF.